This T cell receptor (beta chain) was identified during a study of regulatory T cells in long-lasting Graves disease listed by TCRdb under 2021. Looking at the study overall: Persistent Graves' disease was defined as persistently positive TSH receptor autoantibodies together with antithyroid drug treatment for over 5 years. A total of about 33 samples underwent TCR sequencing: around 13 from persistent and around 20 from newly diagnosed Graves' disease patients. The study took place in China and was registered as a clinical trial. In the clinical cohort, patients with persistent Graves' disease had used antithyroid drugs for an average of about 9.3 years. Peripheral blood TCR sequencing and RNA sequencing compared persistent Graves' disease patients with newly diagnosed Graves' disease patients. Beyond this particular receptor, the publication reports: Sequencing and analysis were restricted to the TCR beta chain. The small sample size was acknowledged by the authors as a limitation that may reduce accuracy. A larger number of public clonotypes was shared among persistent patients (around 2,500) than among newly diagnosed patients (approximately 1,000). Compared with newly diagnosed patients, patients with persistent Graves' disease had lower TCR Shannon entropy and fewer highly expanded clones, which suggests clonal expansion. Peripheral blood alone was examined, since thyroid tissue, which constituted the primary lesion, could not be accessed.

This clonotype occurred a few times. The specificity of this receptor is unknown. Base qualities are not at hand, and no much larger clone is one base apart. The library came from multiplex PCR. TCRdb names Illumina HiSeq 4000 as the instrument used. TCR beta libraries were built with iRepertoire HTBI primers and Arm-PCR amplification of CDR3 regions. Gel purification was performed on PCR products prior to sequencing. The authors' analysis ran thus. Across samples, about 64 TRBV and 13 to 15 TRBJ segments were identified and used for gene usage analysis of CDR3 amino acid clonotypes. COPE and FqMerger were used to merge the filtered high-quality paired reads into contigs. BLAST was used to align contigs to the IMGT TRBV, TRBD and TRBJ reference genes, and CDR3 was defined following IMGT. Clonotypes above 0.1% frequency were classified as highly expanded clones. Shannon entropy served as the measure of repertoire diversity, while the Gini coefficient captured V-J evenness. A clonotype found in more than one individual was treated as public. Clones were called with MiXCR by TCRdb after fastp trimmed the public reads at Q25, and only in-frame beta chains were retained. Each CDR3 protein gets just one entry, which takes the most common genes and DNA from the rows behind it. TCRdb's processing, not the authors' own work, is the source of the V and J calls. The sample yields 300,000 to 500,000 distinct CDR3 sequences; less than 25% were counted once. Less than 25% of the sample lies in the top ten.

The time point tag for this specimen amounts to: persistent/refractory GD, antithyroid drugs over 5 years with positive TRAb. For both TCR sequencing and RNA sequencing, RNA was extracted from PBMCs in TRIzol. The diagnosis of Graves' disease followed American Thyroid Association guidelines. Recruitment of patients was carried out at an endocrinology department in Xi'an, China. Each patient gave approximately 8.8 milliliters of peripheral blood, collected in an EDTA anticoagulant tube. PBMCs were isolated by Ficoll Paque Plus density gradient separation without further T cell sorting. RNA quality was checked with an Agilent 2100 Bioanalyzer and agarose gel, and concentration with a NanoDrop 2000. The sample consisted of peripheral blood mononuclear cells (PBMCs), taken when the disease was refractory, from a patient treated with antithyroid drugs. The TCR sequence derives from a female donor with Graves disease.

The bases read TGTGCCAGCAGTTACTTCGACATCCCCGGGCCCCAGCATTTT. The resulting protein is CASSYFDIPGPQHF. Recombination linked TRBV6-2 or TRBV6-3 to TRBJ1-5, with the D gene too uncertain to name. The CDR3 sequence holds 14 residues, the cysteine and phenylalanine included. Here the CDR3 DNA is all that survives: 42 bases in frame from base 1. A distance of 13 bases separates the germline ends of V and J, which lose 1 base and 9 bases respectively. CDR1 is given as MNHEY and CDR2 as SVGEGT, both from the germline V gene.